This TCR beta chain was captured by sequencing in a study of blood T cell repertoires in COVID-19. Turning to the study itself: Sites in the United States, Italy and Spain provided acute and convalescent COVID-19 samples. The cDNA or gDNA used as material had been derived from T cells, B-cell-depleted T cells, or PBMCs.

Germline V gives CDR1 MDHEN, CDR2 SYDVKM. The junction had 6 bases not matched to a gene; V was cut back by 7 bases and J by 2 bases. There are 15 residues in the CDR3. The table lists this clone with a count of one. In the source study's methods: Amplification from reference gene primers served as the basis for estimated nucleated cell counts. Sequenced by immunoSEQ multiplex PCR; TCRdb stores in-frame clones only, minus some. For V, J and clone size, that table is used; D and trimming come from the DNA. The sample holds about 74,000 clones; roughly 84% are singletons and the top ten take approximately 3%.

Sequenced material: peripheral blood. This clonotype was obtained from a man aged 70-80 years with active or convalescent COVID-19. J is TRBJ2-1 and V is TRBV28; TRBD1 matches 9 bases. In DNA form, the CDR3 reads TGTGCCAGCACACAGGGGGCATCCCCCTACAATGAGCAGTTCTTC. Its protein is CASTQGASPYNEQFF.